This TCR beta chain is drawn from a study of T cell repertoires in cytomegalovirus infection. Study-wide background: Both a matching HLA type and CMV infection were indicated by public TCR beta signatures.

V was shortened by 3 bases and J by 3 bases, with 12 bases between the two germline ends. The CDR3 has 15 residues. TCRdb redid the calling of the reads with MiXCR, one entry per CDR3 protein. The sample gives 150,000 to 200,000 distinct CDR3 sequences, under 30% of which show up once; just over 30% is in the top ten. Sequencing was done on a sample of PBMCs. This clonotype was sampled from a human donor in good health (CMV status not recorded). Some clones in this sample may be carry-over from other donors' samples. This chain connects TRBV12-3 or TRBV12-4 to TRBJ1-3; D remains ambiguous. The CDR3 region has the DNA TGTGCCAGCAGTTTGACTCAAGGAGGTGGAAACACCATATATTTT. Amino acids: CASSLTQGGGNTIYF.